This TCR beta chain is from a study of CD8 T cells in Susac syndrome. Random hexamers served to reverse transcribe roughly 0.5 to 1 ug RNA. Amplification of TCR beta CDR3 by immunoSEQ multiplex PCR spanned 54 Vbeta and 13 Jbeta. One entry per CDR3 protein, called by TCRdb with MiXCR from the immunoSEQ multiplex PCR reads. The table lists roughly 140,000 distinct CDR3 sequences, over 85% of them singletons. This CDR3 has 13 amino acids. The V end was cut by 3 bases, the J end by 10 bases, with 13 bases between. CDR1 and CDR2 from the germline V gene are SNHLY and FYNNEI. The receptor's source is a human donor with multiple sclerosis. The chain employs TRBV2 and TRBJ2-1; D not certain. Sequencing was done on a sample of CD8+ T cells from PBMCs. The CDR3 sequence is CASSERVVREQFF. CDR3 in DNA: TGTGCCAGCAGTGAGCGTGTGGTCAGGGAGCAGTTCTTC.